Detailed here is one T cell receptor beta chain. The germline CDR1 and CDR2 sequences are SGHTA and FQGTGA. CDR3 length: 12 amino acids. V was clipped by 3 bases and J by 7 bases; unmatched bases: 0. Sequencing used immunoSEQ multiplex PCR; TCRdb keeps in-frame clones, though not all of them. The sample contains 70,000 to 95,000 clones, around four fifths of which appear only once. The sample is drawn from a study of blood T cell repertoires in COVID-19. The chain recombines TRBV7-3 with TRBJ1-1; 9 bases fit TRBD1. Sequencing used peripheral blood. The receptor comes from a human donor in a cohort sampled during active COVID-19. As DNA, the CDR3 is TGTGCCAGCAGCTTGGACAGGGGTGAAGCTTTCTTT. It codes for CASSLDRGEAFF.